Below, 25 T cell receptor beta chains from the same sample are listed, as sequenced in a study of blood T cells in healthy people across ages. The use of a sample-barcoded 5' primer and a J-beta primer mix characterized a second PCR of about 7 to 12 cycles. TCRdb redid the calling of the 5' RACE reads with MiXCR, one entry per CDR3 protein. The repertoire has around 850,000 distinct CDR3 sequences, around 34% of them found once; the top ten carry under 15%. Material for sequencing was blood. The source is a young man in good health.

The genes are TRBV5-4 and TRBJ2-7; D is perhaps TRBD1 or TRBD2 (5 bases each). The germline V gene has CDR1 SGHNT and CDR2 YYREEE (reference sequence). The germline V and J ends were trimmed by 0 bases and 5 bases, with 24 bases remaining between them. The CDR3 is 18 amino acids. The CDR3 loop reads CASSLVPGTAFLGDEQYF. The CDR3 DNA is TGTGCCAGCAGCTTGGTGCCGGGGACCGCCTTTCTTGGCGACGAGCAGTACTTC.

This clonotype has a handful of counts. The chain carries TRBV3-1 and TRBJ2-7; perhaps TRBD2 as D (6 bases). This CDR3 has 13 residues. CDR1 and CDR2 from the germline V gene are LGHDT and YNNKEL (reference sequence). Trimming removed 3 bases from V and 6 bases from J, with 12 bases in between. CDR3 in amino acids: CASSQGLLSEQYF. In DNA form, the CDR3 reads TGTGCCAGCAGCCAGGGACTTCTCTCCGAGCAGTACTTC.

The chain carries TRBV29-1 and TRBJ2-5; the D is unclear. The CDR3 runs to 10 residues. Trimming took off 4 bases at V and 1 base at J, with 1 base between the two ends. Germline CDR1 is SQVTM and CDR2 is ANQGSEA. The CDR3 DNA follows: TGCAGCGTTGCCCAAGAGACCCAGTACTTC. Translation gives CSVAQETQYF.

Comments on this clonotype: A much larger clone lies a single base off, so this may be a read error. The rearrangement joins TRBV2 to TRBJ2-7; D is unresolved. Germline CDR1 reads SNHLY; CDR2 reads FYNNEI. The CDR3 is 14 residues long. V lost 6 bases and J lost 3, with 15 bases in between. CDR3 in DNA: TGTGCCAGCAGGGAGAGCAGATTCCTCTACGAGCAGTACTTC. Translating gives CASRESRFLYEQYF. The full variable domain, with the rest looked up from reference TRBV2 and TRBJ2-7, is EPEVTQTPSHQVTQMGQEVILRCVPISNHLYFYWYRQILGQKVEFLVSFYNNEISEKSEIFDDQFSVERPDGSNFTLKIRSTKLEDSAMYFCASRESRFLYEQYFGPGTRLTVT.

In this sample, this clonotype turned up a few times. V usage is TRBV9 and J usage is TRBJ2-5, with 10 bases aligning to TRBD1. V shed 3 bases and J 1 base; nucleotides not matched to a gene: 3. Germline V gene data show CDR1 as SGDLS and CDR2 as YYNGEE. The CDR3 contains 15 residues. Here the CDR3 DNA reads TGTGCCAGCAGCGGGGGACAGGGGTTCCAAGAGACCCAGTACTTC. Protein sequence: CASSGGQGFQETQYF.

This clonotype was counted only a few times. The gene calls are TRBV7-9 and TRBJ2-7; the D gene is possibly TRBD1 (5 bases). The V gene's germline CDR1 is SEHNR and CDR2 FQNEAQ (reference sequence). The germline V and J ends were trimmed by 2 bases and 4 bases, with 18 bases remaining between them. This CDR3 spans 16 amino acids. The CDR3 here is CASSLSFQGSRYEQYF. Written as DNA, the CDR3 is TGTGCCAGCAGCTTAAGTTTCCAGGGATCACGGTACGAGCAGTACTTC.

This clonotype was counted only a few times. This chain uses TRBV9 with TRBJ1-5; no clear D gene. V was pared by 4 bases and J by 0 bases, with 11 bases between. The CDR3 sequence is 15 residues long. Germline V gene lookup returns CDR1 SGDLS and CDR2 YYNGEE. The CDR3 loop is CASSPYSDSNQPQHF. For the CDR3, the DNA is TGTGCCAGCAGCCCTTACAGTGATAGCAATCAGCCCCAGCATTTT.

The gene calls are TRBV4-1 and TRBJ2-1; 7 bases are a match to TRBD2. Germline loops: CDR1 MGHRA, CDR2 YSYEKL. The CDR3 is made up of 16 amino acids. Germline trimming cut 0 bases from V and 0 bases from J; bases unmatched to any gene: 2. CDR3 bases: TGCGCCAGCAGCCAAGAATCTAGCGGCTCCTACAATGAGCAGTTCTTC. It codes for CASSQESSGSYNEQFF.

Comment on this clonotype: Given a much more abundant clone one base away, this may be a read error. The chain links TRBV5-1 to TRBJ2-3; D call uncertain. The CDR3 totals 12 residues. Germline lookup yields CDR1 SGHRS and CDR2 YFSETQ. The CDR3 loop is CTSRLNTDTQYF. In DNA, the CDR3 is TGCACCAGTCGACTGAACACAGATACGCAGTATTTT.

This clonotype has ten or more counts. The chain carries TRBV7-2 and TRBJ2-1; no firm D call. CDR3 length: 12 amino acids. V lost 6 bases to trimming and J lost 8 bases, with 11 bases between them. Germline V gene sequence: CDR1 SGHTA, CDR2 FQGNSA. CDR3 nucleotide sequence: TGTGCCAGCAGTCATAGGTTCTATGAGCAGTTCTTC. Its protein is CASSHRFYEQFF.

Only a few counts were recorded for this clonotype. The chain uses TRBV29-1 and TRBJ1-2, with D possibly matching TRBD1 (6 bases). Looked up from germline, CDR1 is SQVTM and CDR2 is ANQGSEA. The CDR3 extends over 13 amino acids. V was shortened by 5 bases and J by 2 bases, with 12 bases between the two germline ends. CDR3 sequence reads: CSVFPTGNYGYTF. The CDR3, as DNA: TGCAGCGTTTTCCCGACAGGCAACTATGGCTACACCTTC.

CDR3 amino acids: CAIGGGGRYNEQYF. CDR3 DNA: TGTGCCATCGGGGGCGGGGGACGATACAATGAGCAGTACTTC. This chain links TRBV10-3 with TRBJ2-5, with TRBD2 as a possible D gene (7 bases). The germline V gene encodes CDR1 ENHRY and CDR2 SYGVKD. CDR3 length: 14 residues. Between the trimmed V and J ends, which lost 8 bases and 11 bases, there was a span of 24 bases.

The chain couples TRBV15 to TRBJ2-1; D is tentatively TRBD1 or TRBD2 (6 bases each). V was cut by 1 base and J by 0 bases, with 19 bases left in between. The CDR3 covers 19 residues. CDR1 LNHNV and CDR2 YYDKDF come from the germline V gene (reference sequence). The CDR3 sequence is CATSRVGRWGDISYNEQFF. The CDR3 DNA is TGTGCCACCAGCAGAGTCGGCCGTTGGGGGGACATCTCCTACAATGAGCAGTTCTTC. Supplemented by reference TRBV15 and TRBJ2-1, the full variable domain reads DAMVIQNPRYQVTQFGKPVTLSCSQTLNHNVMYWYQQKSSQAPKLLFHYYDKDFNNEADTPDNFQSRRPNTSFCFLDIRSPGLGDTAMYLCATSRVGRWGDISYNEQFFGPGTRLTVL.

The chain employs TRBV9 and TRBJ2-3; D unclear. The CDR3 extends over 14 amino acids. CDR1 and CDR2 (germline): SGDLS, YYNGEE. V dropped 4 bases and J dropped 6 bases, with 15 bases sitting between them. The CDR3 is CASSPLPSRDTQYF. The CDR3 DNA reads as TGTGCCAGCAGCCCCCTGCCAAGTCGGGATACGCAGTATTTT.

The chain combines TRBV4-3 with TRBJ2-3; no clear D. The CDR3 covers 16 residues. The germline V and J ends were trimmed by 1 base and 2 bases, with 13 bases remaining between them. The germline CDR1 and CDR2 sequences are LGHNA and YSLEER. CDR3 protein: CASSQVKVPATDTQYF. As DNA, the CDR3 is TGCGCCAGCAGCCAAGTAAAGGTCCCCGCCACAGATACGCAGTATTTT.

This clonotype was found a few times. This CDR3 is CASSYDSYEQYF. CDR3 in DNA: TGTGCCAGCAGTTACGACAGCTACGAGCAGTACTTC. The rearrangement joins TRBV6-2 or TRBV6-3 to TRBJ2-7, with D possibly being TRBD1 (5 bases). The germline CDR1 and CDR2 sequences are MNHEY and SVGEGT. The CDR3 spans 12 residues. V lost 2 bases and J lost 3, with 5 bases in between.

The V call is TRBV12-3 or TRBV12-4, the J call TRBJ2-7; D is possibly TRBD1 (6 bases). Trimming left V 3 bases short and J 0 bases short, with 9 bases between. The CDR3 length is 14 residues. The CDR3 DNA is TGTGCCAGCAGTTTGTGGACAGCCTCCTACGAGCAGTACTTC. Protein sequence: CASSLWTASYEQYF.

This chain links TRBV4-2 with TRBJ2-2, with TRBD2 matching 7 bases. Looked up from germline, CDR1 is LGHNA and CDR2 is YNFKEQ. This CDR3 contains 17 residues. The V and J ends lost 4 bases and 7 bases, in that order; junction bases with no gene match: 15. CDR3 residues: CASSPQIPGRENGELFF. The CDR3 bases are TGTGCCAGCAGCCCCCAAATCCCGGGGCGGGAGAACGGGGAGCTGTTTTTT.

The gene calls are TRBV14 and TRBJ2-3, with 11 nucleotides matching TRBD2. From germline, CDR1 is SGHDN and CDR2 FVKESK. The CDR3 is made up of 16 amino acids. V lost 4 bases, J lost 9 bases, and 12 bases stayed unmatched. CDR3 in amino acids: CASSLLAGAKAGTQYF. The CDR3 DNA follows: TGTGCCAGCAGCCTACTAGCGGGGGCCAAGGCGGGGACGCAGTATTTT. The variable domain in full, with the rest retrieved from reference TRBV14 and TRBJ2-3, is EAGVTQFPSHSVIEKGQTVTLRCDPISGHDNLYWYRRVMGKEIKFLLHFVKESKQDESGMPNNRFLAERTGGTYSTLKVQPAELEDSGVYFCASSLLAGAKAGTQYFGPGTRLTVL.

The V gene is TRBV29-1, the J gene TRBJ2-1; 8 positions match TRBD1. This CDR3 has 14 residues. From germline, CDR1 is SQVTM and CDR2 ANQGSEA. V lost 4 bases to trimming and J lost 10 bases; unmatched junction nucleotides: 12. CDR3 in amino acids: CSVGTGTGPYEQFF. The CDR3 nucleotides read TGCAGCGTTGGGACCGGGACAGGCCCCTACGAGCAGTTCTTC.

The CDR3: CASSLNAGTAGKLFF. For the CDR3, the DNA is TGTGCCAGCAGCCTGAATGCCGGAACAGCCGGAAAACTGTTTTTT. The rearrangement joins TRBV14 to TRBJ1-4; D call uncertain. Germline values: CDR1 SGHDN, CDR2 FVKESK. The CDR3 sequence is 15 residues long. V lost 4 bases and J 10 bases, leaving 19 bases between the germline ends.

The chain uses TRBV20-1 and TRBJ1-4, with 8 bases aligning to TRBD1. The CDR3 contains 15 residues. J was trimmed by 3 bases and V by 5 bases; bases with no gene match: 8. Germline loops: CDR1 DFQATT, CDR2 SNEGSKA (reference sequence). The CDR3 reads CSAPRQGRANEKLFF. The CDR3, as DNA: TGCAGTGCTCCGAGACAGGGGCGGGCTAATGAAAAACTGTTTTTT.

The chain is built from TRBV29-1 and TRBJ1-2; D remains unclear. The germline CDR1 and CDR2 sequences are SQVTM and ANQGSEA. The CDR3 covers 11 residues. V was trimmed by 2 bases and J by 5 bases, leaving 6 bases between them. The CDR3 is CSVETLYGYTF. The CDR3 DNA is TGCAGCGTTGAAACTCTATATGGCTACACCTTC.

V and J are TRBV18 and TRBJ2-5, with D possibly matching TRBD1 (6 bases). The germline gives CDR1 KGHSH, CDR2 LQKENI. The CDR3 sequence is 14 residues long. Trimming shortened V by 5 bases and J by 2 bases, and 12 bases separated the two germline ends. The CDR3 DNA sequence: TGTGCCAGCTCATATACAGGGAATCAAGAGACCCAGTACTTC. Its protein is CASSYTGNQETQYF.

V usage is TRBV11-2 and J usage is TRBJ1-2, with D uncertain. The germline V gene encodes CDR1 SGHAT and CDR2 FQNNGV. CDR3 length: 14 amino acids. V was shortened by 5 bases and J by 3 bases, with 13 bases between the two germline ends. The CDR3 loop is CASSVGPSHYGYTF. The CDR3 DNA is TGTGCCAGCAGCGTAGGGCCTTCTCACTATGGCTACACCTTC. Combining the CDR3 with reference TRBV11-2 and TRBJ1-2 gives the whole variable domain EAGVAQSPRYKIIEKRQSVAFWCNPISGHATLYWYQQILGQGPKLLIQFQNNGVVDDSQLPKDRFSAERLKGVDSTLKIQPAKLEDSAVYLCASSVGPSHYGYTFGSGTRLTVV.